Detailed here is one TCR beta chain. Its specificity is not known. This entry belongs to a study of T cell responses to AZD1222 COVID-19 vaccine. Study results and caveats: Among those given AZD1222, only five or six were seropositive at baseline. Reportedly, nearly half of unique spike TCRs recognized epitopes outside B.1.351/B.1.1.7 mutations.

Profiled with immunoSEQ multiplex PCR; TCRdb holds only in-frame clones, not every one. The sample shows some 130,000 clones, 75% to 90% of them seen only once. The sequence was collected from an adult in good health. This material consisted of peripheral blood, taken on day 0 of AZD1222 vaccination.

The CDR3 reads CASSLGDSLYYNEQFF. The CDR3 DNA sequence: TGTGCCAGCAGCTTGGGGGACAGCCTATACTACAATGAGCAGTTCTTC. The chain employs TRBV5-8 and TRBJ2-1, with 7 positions matching TRBD1. The CDR3 has 16 residues. Germline V gives CDR1 SGHTS, CDR2 YDEGEE. V dropped 0 bases and J dropped 3; count of bases not matched to a gene: 6.